These 3 T cell receptor beta chains originate from one sample sequenced in a study of blood T cell repertoires in COVID-19 (dated by TCRdb to the early 2020s). Receptor libraries were prepared by the immunoSEQ multiplex PCR assay. In its TCRdb copy, this immuneACCESS table keeps in-frame sequences only and misses some clones. Where compared with another copy, unresolved V genes explain less than half of these, and the others have no known cause. Present in this sample are roughly 65,000 clones, about 83% of which were seen just once. 20% to 25% of the sample rests with the top ten. The sample taken for sequencing was peripheral blood. The receptors were sampled from a human donor in a cohort sampled during active COVID-19.

This chain uses TRBV6-4 with TRBJ2-3; TRBD1 is a possible D gene (5 bases). From germline, CDR1 is MRHNA and CDR2 SNTAGT. The CDR3 runs 14 residues. The V and J ends lost 3 bases and 4 bases respectively, with 11 bases between them. For the CDR3, the DNA is TGTGCCAGCAGTGAGGGGCAACAGTCAGATACGCAGTATTTT. Translated, it gives CASSEGQQSDTQYF.

Notes on this clone: The junction does not match germline at one end; this may be a read error. This chain connects TRBV7-7 to TRBJ2-2; D is possibly TRBD1 (5 bases). Per the germline V gene, CDR1 is SSHAT and CDR2 is FNYEAQ (reference sequence). The CDR3 is 16 amino acids. CDR3 sequence (DNA): TGTGCTAGCAGCTTAGATGGGGCCGCGAACACCGGGGAGCTGTTTTTT. Its protein is CASSLDGAANTGELFF.

V usage is TRBV7-2 and J usage is TRBJ2-1; 10 positions agree with TRBD1. The CDR3 loop spans 15 amino acids. Germline V lookup: CDR1 SGHTA, CDR2 FQGNSA. The V gene end was trimmed by 6 bases and the J gene end by 9 bases; junction bases not matched to a gene: 11. In DNA form, the CDR3 reads TGTGCCAGCAGAAGACCCGGACAGGGGGTATTTGAGCAGTTCTTC. It yields the protein CASRRPGQGVFEQFF.